The clone carrying this TCR beta chain was seen repeatedly, ten times or more. The CDR3 is cut off 3 residues early in the read; its end comes from the germline J gene. Other DNA sequences from this sample encode an identical CDR3 as well. The record originates from a study of T cell clonality in common variable immunodeficiency. Assay used: immunoSEQ multiplex PCR; TCRdb lists only in-frame clones, some missing. The sample was found to contain about 40,000 clones, and every one recurs. Each donor provided roughly 5 to 8 ml of heparinized whole blood. Between the trimmed V and J ends, which lost 5 bases and 5 bases, there was a span of 13 bases. The CDR3 runs to 14 residues. From germline, CDR1 is SGHVS and CDR2 FQNEAQ.

The rearrangement uses TRBV7-8 and TRBJ1-3; D is perhaps TRBD1 (5 bases). Source material: peripheral blood mononuclear cells. The TCR was taken from a person aged 18-70 years in good health. The CDR3 spells CASSLETVRNTIYF. The sequenced part of the CDR3 DNA is TGTGCCAGCAGCCTAGAGACAGTTAGAAACACC.